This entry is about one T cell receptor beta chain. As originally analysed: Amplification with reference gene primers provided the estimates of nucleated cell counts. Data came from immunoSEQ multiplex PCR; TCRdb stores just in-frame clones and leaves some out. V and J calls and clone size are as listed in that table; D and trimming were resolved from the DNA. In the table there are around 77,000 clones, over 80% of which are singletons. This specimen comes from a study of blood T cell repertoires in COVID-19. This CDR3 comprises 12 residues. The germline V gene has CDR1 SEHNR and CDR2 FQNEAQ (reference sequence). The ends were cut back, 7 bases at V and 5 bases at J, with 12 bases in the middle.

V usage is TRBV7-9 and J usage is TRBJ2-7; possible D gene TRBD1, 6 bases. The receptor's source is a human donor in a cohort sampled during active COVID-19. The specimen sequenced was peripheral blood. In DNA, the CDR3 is TGTGCCAGCATGGACAGATCTAACGAGCAGTACTTC. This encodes CASMDRSNEQYF.